The rows below give T cell receptor beta chains drawn from one sample of a study of vaccination effects on CD4 cells after COVID-19. These receptors' targets are unknown. Profiling relied on immunoSEQ multiplex PCR, and the TCRdb table lists in-frame clones only, not all of them. The table lists approximately 70,000 clones, approximately 75% of them singletons. The material was CD4+ T cells from PBMCs cultured with HCoV-NL63 spike peptides, obtained before COVID-19 vaccination. Receptors originate from a human donor who received a COVID-19 vaccine. CDR3s include the opening cysteine and the closing phenylalanine or tryptophan. The D gene is left open where the match is weak. Only part of the rows carry a size: once, few, many, or a class if the clone is expanded.

abundance | len | d_gene | j_gene | v_gene | CDR3aa | CDR3nt
. | 12 | . | TRBJ1-4 | TRBV28 | CASRKMAEKLFF | TGTGCCAGCAGAAAAATGGCGGAAAAACTGTTTTTT
. | 18 | TRBD1 | TRBJ1-2 | TRBV6-1 | CASSEANFGGTGILGYTF | TGTGCCAGCAGTGAAGCGAACTTCGGAGGGACAGGGATACTTGGCTACACCTTC
. | 11 | . | TRBJ1-2 | TRBV20-1 | CSAQTLLGYTF | TGCAGTGCTCAGACCTTGCTCGGCTACACCTTC
. | 14 | . | TRBJ2-5 | TRBV9 | CASSPRDRQETQYF | TGTGCCAGCAGCCCCCGAGACAGGCAAGAGACCCAGTACTTC
. | 13 | . | TRBJ1-2 | TRBV5-6 | CASSASGPYGYTF | TGTGCCAGCAGCGCTTCCGGGCCGTATGGCTACACCTTC
. | 14 | . | TRBJ2-5 | TRBV5-1 | CASSYDSPQETQYF | TGCGCCAGCAGCTATGACAGCCCGCAAGAGACCCAGTACTTC
few | 14 | . | TRBJ2-2 | TRBV30 | CAWRLGANTGELFF | TGTGCCTGGAGACTAGGCGCGAACACCGGGGAGCTGTTTTTT
. | 14 | TRBD2 | TRBJ2-3 | TRBV5-1 | CASSSGTRADTQYF | TGCGCCAGCAGCTCCGGGACTAGAGCAGATACGCAGTATTTT
. | 13 | . | TRBJ1-5 | TRBV4-1 | CASSQGGNQPQHF | TGCGCCAGCAGCCAAGGGGGCAATCAGCCCCAGCATTTT
few | 13 | . | TRBJ2-5 | TRBV18 | CASSPGQEETQYF | TGTGCCAGCTCACCGGGGCAGGAGGAGACCCAGTACTTC
. | 16 | . | TRBJ2-6 | TRBV10-3 | CAISGGPVGGANVLTF | TGTGCCATCAGTGGGGGCCCCGTCGGAGGGGCCAACGTCCTGACTTTC
. | 16 | TRBD1 | TRBJ1-5 | TRBV6-6 | CASSSPTGGSNQPQHF | TGTGCCAGCAGTTCCCCGACAGGGGGCAGCAATCAGCCCCAGCATTTT
. | 12 | . | TRBJ2-6 | TRBV25-1 | CASRGGANVLTF | TGTGCCAGCAGGGGGGGGGCCAACGTCCTGACTTTC
once | 15 | TRBD2 | TRBJ2-1 | TRBV5-1 | CASRPPGTSGHEQFF | TGCGCCAGCAGGCCACCCGGGACTAGCGGCCATGAGCAGTTCTTC
. | 14 | . | TRBJ2-6 | TRBV7-2 | CASSLLGGANVLTF | TGTGCCAGCAGCTTGCTGGGGGGGGCCAACGTCCTGACTTTC
. | 15 | . | TRBJ2-2 | TRBV10-2 | CASSDHRVGTGELFF | TGCGCCAGCAGTGACCACAGGGTTGGCACCGGGGAGCTGTTTTTT
. | 14 | . | TRBJ1-4 | TRBV3-1/TRBV3-2 | CASSPGTTGRKLFF | TGTGCCAGCAGCCCGGGGACTACAGGGAGGAAACTGTTTTTT
few | 12 | . | TRBJ1-1 | TRBV30 | CAWTPSTDKAFF | TGTGCCTGGACCCCGTCGACAGATAAAGCTTTCTTT
. | 13 | . | TRBJ1-1 | TRBV15 | CATRWGGDTEAFF | TGTGCCACCAGATGGGGAGGGGACACTGAAGCTTTCTTT
. | 14 | . | TRBJ1-1 | TRBV5-1 | CASSLVVANTEAFF | TGCGCCAGCAGCTTGGTTGTAGCGAACACTGAAGCTTTCTTT
. | 13 | TRBD1 | TRBJ1-2 | TRBV28 | CASSLDRGAGYTF | TGTGCCAGCAGCCTGGACAGGGGAGCTGGCTACACCTTC
. | 15 | . | TRBJ1-4 | TRBV7-9 | CASSKTRDNNEKLFF | TGTGCCAGCAGCAAAACGCGGGACAATAATGAAAAACTGTTTTTT
. | 15 | . | TRBJ1-5 | TRBV23-1 | CASSQSSGGDQPQHF | TGCGCCAGCAGTCAATCGAGTGGGGGGGATCAGCCCCAGCATTTT
. | 16 | . | TRBJ2-5 | TRBV7-9 | CASSLWVGGGQETQYF | TGTGCCAGCAGCTTATGGGTCGGGGGAGGTCAAGAGACCCAGTACTTC
. | 15 | TRBD2 | TRBJ2-1 | TRBV3-1/TRBV3-2 | CASSGTSGGYNEQFF | TGTGCCAGCAGCGGGACTAGCGGGGGGTACAATGAGCAATTCTTC
. | 14 | . | TRBJ2-5 | TRBV7-9 | CASSRFGTEETQYF | TGTGCCAGCAGCCGATTTGGGACGGAAGAGACCCAGTACTTC
. | 14 | . | TRBJ2-2 | TRBV4-3 | CASSQGPVTGELFF | TGCGCCAGCAGCCAAGGCCCCGTGACCGGGGAGCTGTTTTTT
. | 14 | . | TRBJ1-5 | TRBV25-1 | CASSEGGTNQPQHF | TGTGCCAGCAGTGAGGGAGGTACCAATCAGCCCCAGCATTTT
. | 17 | TRBD1 | TRBJ1-3 | TRBV18 | CASSPLTGKDSGNTIYF | TGTGCCAGCTCTCCCCTGACAGGGAAGGACTCTGGAAACACCATATATTTT
. | 15 | . | TRBJ1-2 | TRBV6-5 | CASRGGAGRDYGYTF | TGTGCCAGCAGGGGGGGGGCAGGAAGAGACTATGGCTACACCTTC
few | 12 | . | TRBJ2-5 | TRBV6-1 | CASSEVTAAQYF | TGTGCCAGCAGTGAAGTGACGGCGGCCCAGTACTTC
. | 15 | . | TRBJ1-5 | TRBV24-1 | CATSVGGGSNQPQHF | TGTGCCACCAGTGTCGGCGGGGGGAGCAATCAGCCCCAGCATTTT
. | 15 | . | TRBJ1-1 | TRBV19 | CASSIPRQANTEAFF | TGTGCCAGTAGTATCCCAAGACAGGCGAACACTGAAGCTTTCTTT
. | 15 | . | TRBJ1-5 | TRBV6-5 | CASITPGDSNQPQHF | TGTGCCAGCATCACCCCGGGAGACAGCAATCAGCCCCAGCATTTT
. | 14 | . | TRBJ1-1 | TRBV7-3 | CASSFNGGDTEAFF | TGTGCCAGCAGCTTTAACGGGGGAGACACTGAAGCTTTCTTT
many | 17 | . | TRBJ1-3 | TRBV10-2 | CASSESGSPGSGNTIYF | TGCGCCAGCAGTGAGTCGGGCAGCCCAGGCTCCGGAAACACCATATATTTT
. | 13 | . | TRBJ2-5 | TRBV9 | CASSPRSQETQYF | TGTGCCAGCAGCCCAAGGTCCCAAGAGACCCAGTACTTC
. | 15 | . | TRBJ2-1 | TRBV10-1 | CASSEEGGSYNEQFF | TGCGCCAGCAGCGAAGAAGGGGGAAGCTACAATGAGCAGTTCTTC
. | 14 | TRBD1 | TRBJ1-2 | TRBV5-1 | CASSNPQGDYGYTF | TGCGCCAGCAGCAACCCTCAGGGGGACTATGGCTACACCTTC
. | 22 | . | TRBJ1-2 | TRBV29-1 | CSVVPWNPDRSEGQNSFLDYTF | TGCAGCGTTGTTCCATGGAATCCGGACCGAAGCGAAGGGCAGAACTCCTTCTTGGACTACACCTTC
. | 17 | . | TRBJ1-1 | TRBV2 | CASRYRVRSAMNTEAFF | TGTGCCAGCAGATACAGGGTTCGGTCCGCCATGAACACTGAAGCTTTCTTT
. | 14 | TRBD1 | TRBJ1-2 | TRBV19 | CASSSSDRNYGYTF | TGTGCCAGTAGTAGCTCGGACAGGAACTATGGCTACACCTTC
. | 19 | TRBD2 | TRBJ2-5 | TRBV7-2 | CASSSPRRLAGKSQETQYF | TGTGCCAGCAGCTCCCCCCGGCGTCTAGCGGGTAAAAGTCAAGAGACCCAGTACTTC
. | 18 | . | TRBJ1-5 | TRBV2 | CASSEAFRGLYSNQPQHF | TGTGCCAGCAGTGAAGCGTTCAGGGGCCTATATAGCAATCAGCCCCAGCATTTT
. | 15 | TRBD1 | TRBJ1-1 | TRBV19 | CASSTRDRPNTEAFF | TGTGCCAGTAGTACCCGGGACAGGCCGAACACTGAAGCTTTCTTT
few | 14 | . | TRBJ2-1 | TRBV27 | CASSDAFSYNEQFF | TGTGCCAGCAGTGATGCTTTCTCCTACAATGAGCAGTTCTTC
. | 15 | . | TRBJ1-3 | TRBV24-1 | CATSDPALSGNTIYF | TGTGCCACCAGTGACCCGGCGCTCTCTGGAAACACCATATATTTT
. | 15 | . | TRBJ1-5 | TRBV6-5 | CASRALLGGLQPQHF | TGTGCCAGCAGGGCGTTATTAGGGGGACTTCAGCCCCAGCATTTT
. | 15 | . | TRBJ1-4 | TRBV5-5 | CASSLVPGNLEKLFF | TGTGCCAGCAGCTTGGTACCAGGGAATCTCGAAAAACTGTTTTTT
. | 16 | . | TRBJ2-2 | TRBV25-1 | CASSEGWGKDTGELFF | TGTGCCAGCAGTGAAGGGTGGGGAAAGGACACCGGGGAGCTGTTTTTT
once | 16 | TRBD2 | TRBJ2-5 | TRBV7-3 | CASSPGLVLGSETQYF | TGTGCCAGCAGCCCGGGACTAGTTTTGGGTTCAGAGACCCAGTACTTC
. | 15 | TRBD1 | TRBJ2-1 | TRBV24-1 | CATSDPTGANNEQFF | TGTGCCACCAGTGACCCGACAGGGGCTAACAATGAGCAGTTCTTC
. | 15 | TRBD2 | TRBJ2-3 | TRBV9 | CASSVASGSTDTQYF | TGTGCCAGCAGCGTAGCTAGCGGGAGCACAGATACGCAGTATTTT
. | 14 | TRBD1 | TRBJ2-5 | TRBV5-1 | CASSPTGGGETQYF | TGCGCCAGCAGTCCAACAGGGGGTGGTGAGACCCAGTACTTC
. | 15 | . | TRBJ1-2 | TRBV3-1/TRBV3-2 | CASSHPTQANYGYTF | TGTGCCAGCAGCCACCCGACGCAAGCTAACTATGGCTACACCTTC
. | 13 | . | TRBJ1-2 | TRBV20-1 | CSASRGLNYGYTF | TGCAGTGCTAGTAGAGGGTTGAACTATGGCTACACCTTC
few | 13 | . | TRBJ1-2 | TRBV6-1 | CASSENSNYGYTF | TGTGCCAGCAGTGAAAACAGTAACTATGGCTACACCTTC